Shown below are 7 T cell receptor beta chains from a single sample sequenced in a study of T cell clonality in common variable immunodeficiency. Profiled with immunoSEQ multiplex PCR; TCRdb holds only in-frame clones, not every one. The sample shows 40,000 to 45,000 clones, none of them appearing just once. The specimen was peripheral blood mononuclear cells. The source is a person between 18 and 75 years old in good health.

The table lists this clone with many counts. The read finishes 3 residues shy of the CDR3 end, and the germline J gene is used to complete it. The genes are TRBV2 and TRBJ2-7; D gene uncertain. Germline CDR1 reads SNHLY; CDR2 reads FYNNEI. The V and J ends lost 5 bases and 0 bases respectively, with 8 bases between them. The CDR3 spans 13 residues. This CDR3 is CASSLQISYEQYF. The CDR3 DNA, read in part, is TGTGCCAGCAGTCTCCAGATCTCCTACGAG. The full variable domain, rest sourced from reference TRBV2 and TRBJ2-7, is EPEVTQTPSHQVTQMGQEVILRCVPISNHLYFYWYRQILGQKVEFLVSFYNNEISEKSEIFDDQFSVERPDGSNFTLKIRSTKLEDSAMYFCASSLQISYEQYFGPGTRLTVT.

This clone was recorded many times. The read finishes 3 residues shy of the CDR3 end, and the germline J gene is used to complete it. V gene TRBV6-2 or TRBV6-3 combines with J gene TRBJ2-2; 10 bases are a match to TRBD2. V was pared by 7 bases and J by 6 bases, with 14 bases of the junction left unmatched. The V gene's germline CDR1 is MNHEY and CDR2 SVGEGT. CDR3 size: 17 residues. CDR3 sequence reads: CASNTYRSTSGPGELFF. The sequenced part of the CDR3 DNA is TGTGCCAGCAACACTTACCGCTCGACTAGCGGGCCCGGGGAG.

As concerns this clone: From the germline J gene comes the end of the CDR3, since the read stops 3 residues before it. This chain connects TRBV20-1 to TRBJ2-1, with D possibly being TRBD2 (5 bases). The CDR3 is 15 amino acids. CDR1 is DFQATT, CDR2 SNEGSKA, per germline (reference sequence). V was trimmed by 0 bases and J by 8 bases, leaving 17 bases between them. The CDR3 DNA, read in part, is TGCAGTGCTAGAGAGGTAGCGAAGGAGGTGGATGAG. It yields the protein CSAREVAKEVDE. In full, the CDR3 reads CSAREVAKEVDEQFF.

This clone was seen repeatedly, ten times or more. Sequencing ends 3 residues short of the CDR3 end; the germline J gene provides the rest. The rearrangement uses TRBV20-1 and TRBJ2-2, with 8 positions matching TRBD2. The CDR3 contains 14 residues. CDR1 is DFQATT, CDR2 SNEGSKA, per germline (reference sequence). V was clipped by 3 bases and J by 5 bases; unmatched bases: 5. Partial CDR3 DNA: TGCAGTGCTAGCCCCGTAGCGGGGACCGGGGAG. Translation gives CSASPVAGTGE. In full, the CDR3 reads CSASPVAGTGELFF.

This clone was recorded many times. The CDR3 bases that were read are TGTGCCAGCAGCTCTGTCGGGGGGGAGACC. Its protein product is CASSSVGGET. The whole CDR3 protein is CASSSVGGETQYF. The rearrangement joins TRBV5-5 to TRBJ2-5; 7 nucleotides line up with TRBD2. The DNA ends 3 residues before the CDR3 does, and the rest of the CDR3 is filled in from the germline J gene. The germline V gene has CDR1 SGHKS and CDR2 YYEKEE (reference sequence). V lost 3 bases and J lost 5; bases outside the gene matches: 4. The CDR3 loop spans 13 amino acids.

This clone was found many times. The DNA read from the CDR3 is TGTGCCAGTTGCTTAGGACTAGCGGGGGATGAG. Translated: CASCLGLAGDE. The whole CDR3 sequence reads CASCLGLAGDEQFF. V gene TRBV19 combines with J gene TRBJ2-1, with 13 bases lining up with TRBD2. Sequencing ends 3 residues short of the CDR3 end; the germline J gene provides the rest. There are 14 residues in the CDR3. In germline, CDR1 is LNHDA, CDR2 SQIVND (reference sequence). After removal of 8 bases from V and 8 bases from J, the junction contained 6 bases not matched to a gene.

This clone occurred many times. Coverage ceases 3 residues before the CDR3 finishes, and the germline J gene fills in the end. The rearrangement uses TRBV4-2 and TRBJ2-2; 8 nucleotides line up with TRBD1. The CDR3 is made up of 17 amino acids. V lost 2 bases and J lost 0; bases outside the gene matches: 5. Germline CDR1 LGHNA, CDR2 YNFKEQ. CDR3 bases read: TGTGCCAGCAGCCAACCACCGGGACAGGCGAACACCGGGGAG. It translates to CASSQPPGQANTGE. The full-length CDR3 reads as CASSQPPGQANTGELFF.